The following is a T cell receptor beta chain sequence with its context. Its antigen is not identified. The data were obtained in a study of CD8 T cells in ankylosing spondylitis. J was trimmed by 2 bases and V by 2 bases; bases with no gene match: 15. CDR3 length: 18 residues. Germline CDR1 reads SGHVT; CDR2 reads SQSDAQ. 5'-RACE, quantitative and with molecular barcodes, yielded the TCR beta libraries. TCRdb re-analysed the 5' RACE reads in MiXCR, keeping a single row per CDR3 protein. The sample shows about 360,000 distinct CDR3 sequences, roughly 20% of them seen only once. Overall study results and limits: Disease-linked clones were reportedly significantly enriched in matched ankylosing spondylitis synovial fluid. Earlier authors reported some of these motif variants in reactive arthritis synovial fluid and blood. In ankylosing spondylitis blood, a motif of roughly 8 highly homologous TCR beta variants appeared characteristic.

The gene calls are TRBV7-4 and TRBJ2-7; 7 nucleotides align to TRBD1. Sequenced sample: blood, either unsorted or a sorted T cell fraction (not recorded which). The receptor was derived from a male donor with ankylosing spondylitis or in good health (not recorded which). CDR3 in DNA: TGTGCCAGCAGCTTAAAAACGGGACAGTCAAACCTGACCTACGAGCAGTACTTC. Protein product: CASSLKTGQSNLTYEQYF.